Shown below are 22 T cell receptor beta chains from a single sample sequenced in a study of control samples from healthy donors and cancer patients. TCRdb's copy holds only in-frame clones and misses some; the assay was immunoSEQ multiplex PCR. The sample holds about 51,000 clones, about nine tenths seen once. Sequencing was done on a sample of PBMCs. These TCRs come from a man aged 50 or older with head and neck cancer.

CDR3 sequence reads: CASSPRSSYEQYF. CDR3 DNA: TGTGCCAGCAGCCCCAGGAGCTCCTACGAGCAGTACTTC. The chain employs TRBV7-2 and TRBJ2-7; D gene uncertain. The CDR3 spans 13 residues. Trimming shortened V by 5 bases and J by 0 bases, and 8 bases separated the two germline ends. Germline CDR1 reads SGHTA; CDR2 reads FQGNSA.

V and J are TRBV19 and TRBJ2-2, with a possible D match to TRBD1 (5 bases). Germline assignment: CDR1 LNHDA and CDR2 SQIVND (reference sequence). V lost 4 bases and J 5 bases, leaving 20 bases between the germline ends. This CDR3 is 17 amino acids long. CDR3 sequence (DNA): TGTGCCAGTAGTAAGAAGGCTGGGCAGGGTGGGACCGGGGAGCTGTTTTTT. Translating it yields CASSKKAGQGGTGELFF.

The J gene is TRBJ2-1, the V gene TRBV13; D is unresolved. The CDR3 runs to 13 residues. Trimming took off 3 bases at V and 8 bases at J, with 11 bases between the two ends. Per the germline V gene, CDR1 is PRHDT and CDR2 is FYEKMQ (reference sequence). The CDR3 loop reads CASSFSSLDEQFF. In nucleotides, the CDR3 is TGTGCCAGCAGCTTCTCTAGTTTGGATGAGCAGTTCTTC.

The chain uses TRBV4-1 and TRBJ2-5; the D is unclear. This CDR3 comprises 15 residues. CDR1 and CDR2 (germline): MGHRA, YSYEKL. Trimming pared 1 base from V and 5 bases from J, leaving 14 bases between. The CDR3 loop is CASSQVFSARETQYF. CDR3 in DNA: TGCGCCAGCAGCCAAGTTTTTTCAGCCCGGGAGACCCAGTACTTC.

The chain is built from TRBV18 and TRBJ2-7, with D maybe TRBD1 (6 bases). Deletions cut 2 bases from V and 2 bases from J, with 10 bases between. The CDR3 is made up of 14 amino acids. The V gene's germline CDR1 is KGHSH and CDR2 LQKENI. CDR3 sequence reads: CASSPDRTPYEQYF. The CDR3 coding sequence is TGTGCCAGCTCACCAGACAGGACACCCTACGAGCAGTACTTC.

This rearrangement joins TRBV5-1 to TRBJ2-5; D ambiguous. The CDR3 is 15 amino acids. The germline V gene encodes CDR1 SGHRS and CDR2 YFSETQ. Trimming cost V 0 bases and J 0 bases, with 9 bases left between them. The CDR3 DNA reads as TGCGCCAGCAGCTTGGGTAGACTGTACCAAGAGACCCAGTACTTC. The encoded protein is CASSLGRLYQETQYF. Together with reference TRBV5-1 and TRBJ2-5, the CDR3 gives the full variable domain: KAGVTQTPRYLIKTRGQQVTLSCSPISGHRSVSWYQQTPGQGLQFLFEYFSETQRNKGNFPGRFSGRQFSNSRSEMNVSTLELGDSALYLCASSLGRLYQETQYFGPGTRLLVL.

V is TRBV7-8 and J is TRBJ2-1; D possibly matches TRBD1 or TRBD2 (5 bases each). CDR1 is SGHVS, CDR2 FQNEAQ, per germline. The CDR3 is 14 amino acids. The ends were cut back, 1 base at V and 8 bases at J, with 12 bases in the middle. The CDR3 protein is CASSLGDAMDEQFF. The CDR3 region has the DNA TGTGCCAGCAGCTTAGGGGACGCCATGGATGAGCAGTTCTTC.

The chain links TRBV7-9 to TRBJ1-4; D is perhaps TRBD1 (5 bases). Germline lookup yields CDR1 SEHNR and CDR2 FQNEAQ (reference sequence). This CDR3 contains 15 residues. V gave up 5 bases and J gave up 8 bases, with 18 bases separating them. The CDR3 spells CASSLEGERVEKLFF. In nucleotides, the CDR3 is TGTGCCAGCAGCCTAGAAGGGGAGAGGGTGGAAAAACTGTTTTTT.

The chain carries TRBV5-1 and TRBJ1-5, with D possibly matching TRBD1 (6 bases). V lost 8 bases and J lost 2, with 11 bases in between. The CDR3 is 13 amino acids. Germline V lookup: CDR1 SGHRS, CDR2 YFSETQ. CDR3 in amino acids: CARGHPGNQPQHF. CDR3 in DNA: TGCGCCAGGGGACACCCTGGCAATCAGCCCCAGCATTTT.

The V gene is TRBV19, the J gene TRBJ1-5, with D unclear. Trimming removed 4 bases at V and 7 bases at J, with 14 bases between. The CDR3 covers 14 residues. The germline gives CDR1 LNHDA, CDR2 SQIVND (reference sequence). The CDR3 coding sequence is TGTGCCAGTAGTACGCCCAACTCAGTCCAGCCCCAGCATTTT. It is translated as CASSTPNSVQPQHF.

This clone was seen once. This chain connects TRBV21-1 to TRBJ1-5; the table's D call, TRBD1, was not checked against the DNA. TRBV21-1 is labeled a pseudogene. The CDR3 covers 17 residues. CDR3 DNA sequence: TGTGCCAGCACCCGGGGACAGGTTCGAGCGGGCAATCAGCCCCAGCATTTT. Protein: CASTRGQVRAGNQPQHF.

The chain links TRBV7-3 to TRBJ1-6; possibly TRBD1 for D (5 bases). V dropped 0 bases and J dropped 6 bases, with 6 bases sitting between them. The CDR3 extends over 14 amino acids. Germline-derived CDR1 and CDR2 are SGHTA and FQGTGA. CDR3 sequence: CASSLTGVNSPLHF. For the CDR3, the DNA is TGTGCCAGCAGCTTAACAGGGGTTAATTCACCCCTCCACTTT.

This chain links TRBV10-1 with TRBJ2-5; D is uncertain. This CDR3 spans 14 amino acids. The germline CDR1 and CDR2 sequences are WNHNN and SYGVQD (reference sequence). Deletions cut 3 bases from V and 1 base from J, with 9 bases between. Here the CDR3 reads CASSDDILQETQYF. CDR3 DNA sequence: TGCGCCAGCAGTGATGACATCCTCCAAGAGACCCAGTACTTC.

The chain uses TRBV4-2 and TRBJ2-4; possible D gene TRBD1, 5 bases. Germline V gene sequence: CDR1 LGHNA, CDR2 YNFKEQ. V was cut by 0 bases and J by 9 bases, with 15 bases left in between. CDR3 length: 15 residues. The CDR3 is CASSQEGSRVGIQYF. The CDR3 nucleotides are TGTGCCAGCAGCCAAGAGGGAAGCAGGGTGGGCATTCAGTACTTC.

The genes are TRBV7-9 and TRBJ1-2; 7 nucleotides agree with TRBD1. The V segment lost 4 bases and the J segment 4 bases; nucleotides outside the gene matches: 6. The CDR3 spans 14 residues. In germline, CDR1 is SEHNR, CDR2 FQNEAQ (reference sequence). In DNA form, the CDR3 reads TGTGCCAGCAGCTCCGACAGGGAAGGCTATGGCTACACCTTC. It encodes CASSSDREGYGYTF. The variable domain in full, with the rest retrieved from reference TRBV7-9 and TRBJ1-2, is DTGVSQNPRHKITKRGQNVTFRCDPISEHNRLYWYRQTLGQGPEFLTYFQNEAQLEKSRLLSDRFSAERPKGSFSTLEIQRTEQGDSAMYLCASSSDREGYGYTFGSGTRLTVV.

The chain employs TRBV19 and TRBJ1-1, with a tentative D call TRBD1 (6 bases). This CDR3 has 16 residues. Germline V lookup: CDR1 LNHDA, CDR2 SQIVND (reference sequence). The V end lost 3 bases, the J end lost 4 bases, and 18 bases lay between the germline ends. The DNA for the CDR3 is TGTGCCAGTAGTATGATAGGGGGGGAAGTGGCCACTGAAGCTTTCTTT. Amino acid sequence: CASSMIGGEVATEAFF.

This clone was detected only once. V usage is TRBV5-4 and J usage is TRBJ2-7, with TRBD1 identical over 8 bases. CDR3 size: 14 residues. After removal of 4 bases from V and 3 bases from J, the junction contained 6 bases not matched to a gene. Germline V CDR1 and CDR2: SGHNT, YYREEE (reference sequence). The CDR3 DNA follows: TGTGCCAGCAGCCCAGGACAGGGCGGCTACGAGCAGTACTTC. It specifies CASSPGQGGYEQYF.

The chain uses TRBV9 and TRBJ2-2; the match to TRBD2 covers 11 bases. This CDR3 spans 15 amino acids. V shed 4 bases, J shed 4 bases, and the junction held 3 bases outside the gene matches. Per germline, CDR1 SGDLS and CDR2 YYNGEE. The chain's CDR3 is CASSISGGATGELFF. CDR3 bases: TGTGCCAGCAGCATTAGCGGGGGGGCCACCGGGGAGCTGTTTTTT.

The chain combines TRBV28 with TRBJ2-5, with D hard to call. V lost 3 bases, J lost 2 bases, and 1 base lay in between. The CDR3 sequence is 11 residues long. Germline CDR1 reads MDHEN; CDR2 reads SYDVKM. The CDR3 here is CASSLQETQYF. In nucleotides, the CDR3 is TGTGCCAGCAGTTTGCAAGAGACCCAGTACTTC.

The V call is TRBV7-9, the J call TRBJ2-1; D remains ambiguous. Germline V gene lookup returns CDR1 SEHNR and CDR2 FQNEAQ (reference sequence). This CDR3 contains 15 residues. V gave up 5 bases and J gave up 8 bases, with 19 bases separating them. In nucleotides, the CDR3 is TGTGCCAGCAGCCCGAAGGTCCGGATAGGCGATGAGCAGTTCTTC. It codes for CASSPKVRIGDEQFF.

The J gene is TRBJ2-1, the V gene TRBV6-2 or TRBV6-3; 8 bases are a match to TRBD1. The junction had 4 bases not matched to a gene; V was cut back by 6 bases and J by 0 bases. This CDR3 is 15 amino acids long. Germline CDR1 and CDR2: MNHEY and SVGEGT. The CDR3 sequence is CASSLTGGSYNEQFF. The CDR3 DNA reads as TGTGCCAGCAGCCTCACAGGGGGCTCCTACAATGAGCAGTTCTTC.

V and J are TRBV5-1 and TRBJ2-7, with TRBD2 matching 11 bases. J lost 7 bases, V lost 0 bases, and 9 bases had no gene match. This CDR3 is 16 amino acids long. CDR1 is SGHRS, CDR2 YFSETQ, per germline. CDR3 amino acids: CASSLALAGVAEEQYF. CDR3 sequence (DNA): TGCGCCAGCAGCTTGGCACTAGCGGGGGTTGCTGAAGAGCAGTACTTC.